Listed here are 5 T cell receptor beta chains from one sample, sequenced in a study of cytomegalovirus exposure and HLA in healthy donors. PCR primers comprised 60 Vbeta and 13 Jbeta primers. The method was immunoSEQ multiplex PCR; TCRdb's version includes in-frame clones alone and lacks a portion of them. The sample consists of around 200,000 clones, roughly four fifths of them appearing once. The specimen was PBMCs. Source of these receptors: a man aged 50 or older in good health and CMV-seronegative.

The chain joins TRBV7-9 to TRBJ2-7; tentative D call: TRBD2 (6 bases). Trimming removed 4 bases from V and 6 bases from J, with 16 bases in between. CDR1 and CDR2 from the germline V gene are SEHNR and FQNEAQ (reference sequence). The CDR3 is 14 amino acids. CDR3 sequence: CASSSDTRAGEQYF. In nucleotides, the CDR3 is TGTGCCAGCAGCTCGGACACTCGAGCGGGCGAGCAGTACTTC.

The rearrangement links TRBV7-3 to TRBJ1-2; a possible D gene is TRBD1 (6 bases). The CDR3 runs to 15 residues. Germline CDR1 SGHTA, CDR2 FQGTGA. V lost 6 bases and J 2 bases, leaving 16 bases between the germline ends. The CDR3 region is CASRLAQGPNYGYTF. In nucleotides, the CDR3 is TGTGCCAGCAGACTCGCACAGGGCCCAAACTATGGCTACACCTTC.

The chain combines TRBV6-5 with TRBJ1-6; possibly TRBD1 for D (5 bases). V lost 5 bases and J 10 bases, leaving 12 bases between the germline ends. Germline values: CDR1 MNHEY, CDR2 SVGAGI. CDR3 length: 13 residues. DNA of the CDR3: TGTGCCAGCAGTAGTGGGGGGGGATCACCCCTCCACTTT. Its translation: CASSSGGGSPLHF.

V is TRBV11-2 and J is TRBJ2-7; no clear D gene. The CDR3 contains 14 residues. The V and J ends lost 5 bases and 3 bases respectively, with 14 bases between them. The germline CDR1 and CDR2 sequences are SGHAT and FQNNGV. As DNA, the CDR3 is TGTGCCAGCAGCCCCCCCAGTTCCAGCTACGAGCAGTACTTC. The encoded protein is CASSPPSSSYEQYF.

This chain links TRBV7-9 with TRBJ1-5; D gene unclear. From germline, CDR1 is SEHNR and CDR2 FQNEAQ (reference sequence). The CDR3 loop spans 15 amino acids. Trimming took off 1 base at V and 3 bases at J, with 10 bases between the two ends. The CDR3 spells CASSLGYGVNQPQHF. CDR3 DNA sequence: TGTGCCAGCAGCTTAGGGTACGGGGTCAATCAGCCCCAGCATTTT.